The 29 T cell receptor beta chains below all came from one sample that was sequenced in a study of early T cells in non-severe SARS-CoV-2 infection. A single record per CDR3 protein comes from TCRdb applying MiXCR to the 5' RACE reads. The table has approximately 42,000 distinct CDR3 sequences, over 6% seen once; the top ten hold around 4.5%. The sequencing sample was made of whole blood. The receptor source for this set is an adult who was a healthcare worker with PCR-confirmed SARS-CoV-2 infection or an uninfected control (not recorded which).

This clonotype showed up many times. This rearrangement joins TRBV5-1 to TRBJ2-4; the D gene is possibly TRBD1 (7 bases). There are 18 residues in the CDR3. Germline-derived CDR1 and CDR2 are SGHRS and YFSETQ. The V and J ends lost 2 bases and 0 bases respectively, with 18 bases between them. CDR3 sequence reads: CASSFGGTDSPAKNIQYF. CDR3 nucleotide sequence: TGCGCCAGCAGCTTTGGGGGGACAGATAGCCCAGCCAAAAACATTCAGTACTTC.

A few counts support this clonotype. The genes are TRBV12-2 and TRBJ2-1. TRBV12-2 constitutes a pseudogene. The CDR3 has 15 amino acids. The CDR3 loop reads CASRLAKTSYNEQFF. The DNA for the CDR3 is TGTGCAAGTCGCTTAGCGAAAACCTCCTACAATGAGCAGTTCTTC.

CDR3 DNA: TGCGCCAGCAGCCCCGGAAGTACGGGGCCTGAAGCTTTCTTT. Residues: CASSPGSTGPEAFF. V is TRBV4-1 and J is TRBJ1-1, with D perhaps matching TRBD1 (5 bases). Germline V CDR1 and CDR2: MGHRA, YSYEKL. Between the trimmed V and J ends, which lost 4 bases and 6 bases, there was a span of 15 bases. This CDR3 region has 14 residues.

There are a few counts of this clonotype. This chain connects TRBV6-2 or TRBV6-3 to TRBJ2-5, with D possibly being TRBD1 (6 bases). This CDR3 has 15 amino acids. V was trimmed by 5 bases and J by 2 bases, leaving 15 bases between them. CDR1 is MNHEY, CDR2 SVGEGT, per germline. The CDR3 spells CASSRPGQEQETQYF. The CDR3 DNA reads TGTGCCAGCAGTCGACCGGGACAAGAACAAGAGACCCAGTACTTC.

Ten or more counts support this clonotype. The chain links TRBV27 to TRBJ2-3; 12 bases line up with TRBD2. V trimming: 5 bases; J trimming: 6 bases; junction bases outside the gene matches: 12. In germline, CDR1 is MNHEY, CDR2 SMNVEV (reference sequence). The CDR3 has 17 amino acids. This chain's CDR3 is CASSPRLAGAFVDTQYF. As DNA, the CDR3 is TGTGCCAGCAGTCCCCGACTAGCGGGGGCTTTTGTGGATACGCAGTATTTT.

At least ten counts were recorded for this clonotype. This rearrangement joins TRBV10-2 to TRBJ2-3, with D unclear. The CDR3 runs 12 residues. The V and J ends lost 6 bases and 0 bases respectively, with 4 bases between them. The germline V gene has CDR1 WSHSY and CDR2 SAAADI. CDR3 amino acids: CASSDSTDTQYF. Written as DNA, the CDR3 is TGCGCCAGCAGCGATAGCACAGATACGCAGTATTTT.

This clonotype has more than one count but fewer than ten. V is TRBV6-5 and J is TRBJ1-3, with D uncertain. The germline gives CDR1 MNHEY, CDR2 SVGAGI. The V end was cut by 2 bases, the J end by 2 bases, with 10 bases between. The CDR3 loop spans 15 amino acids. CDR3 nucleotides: TGTGCCAGCAGTTACGGCAGCTTCGCTGGAAACACCATATATTTT. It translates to CASSYGSFAGNTIYF.

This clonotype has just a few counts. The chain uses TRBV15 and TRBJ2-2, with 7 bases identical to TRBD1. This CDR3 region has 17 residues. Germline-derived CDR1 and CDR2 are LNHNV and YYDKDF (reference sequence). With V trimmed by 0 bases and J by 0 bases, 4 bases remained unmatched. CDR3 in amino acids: CATSRDGTGANTGELFF. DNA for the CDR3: TGTGCCACCAGCAGAGATGGAACAGGGGCGAACACCGGGGAGCTGTTTTTT.

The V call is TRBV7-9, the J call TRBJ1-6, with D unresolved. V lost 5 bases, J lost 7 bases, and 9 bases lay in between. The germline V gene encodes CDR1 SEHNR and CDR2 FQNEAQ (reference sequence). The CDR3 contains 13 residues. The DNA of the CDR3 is TGTGCCAGCAGCCCGGACGGAAATTCACCCCTCCACTTT. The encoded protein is CASSPDGNSPLHF.

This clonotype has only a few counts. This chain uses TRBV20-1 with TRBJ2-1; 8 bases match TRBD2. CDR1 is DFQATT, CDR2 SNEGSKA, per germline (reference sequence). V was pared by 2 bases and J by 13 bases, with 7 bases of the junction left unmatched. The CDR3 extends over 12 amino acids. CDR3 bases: TGCAGTGCTAGAAACGGGGGGGTAGAACAGTTCTTC. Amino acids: CSARNGGVEQFF.

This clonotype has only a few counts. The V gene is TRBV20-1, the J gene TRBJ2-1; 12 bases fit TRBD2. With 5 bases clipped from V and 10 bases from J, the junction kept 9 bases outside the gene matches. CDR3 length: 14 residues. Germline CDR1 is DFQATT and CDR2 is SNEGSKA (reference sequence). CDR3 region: CSAGGLAGILEQFF. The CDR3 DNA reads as TGCAGTGCTGGGGGACTAGCGGGTATCTTAGAGCAGTTCTTC.

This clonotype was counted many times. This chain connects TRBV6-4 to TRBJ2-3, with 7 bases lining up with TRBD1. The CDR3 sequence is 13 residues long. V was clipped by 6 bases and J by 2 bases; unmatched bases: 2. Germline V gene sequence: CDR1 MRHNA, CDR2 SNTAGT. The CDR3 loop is CASSDRATDTQYF. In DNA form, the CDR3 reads TGTGCCAGCAGCGACAGGGCCACAGATACGCAGTATTTT.

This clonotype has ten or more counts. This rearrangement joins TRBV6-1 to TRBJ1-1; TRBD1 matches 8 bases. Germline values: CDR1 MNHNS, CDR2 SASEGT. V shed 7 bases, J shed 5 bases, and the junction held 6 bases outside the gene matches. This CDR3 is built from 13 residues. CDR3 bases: TGTGCCAGCACAGGGGGCAGGGGTACTGAAGCTTTCTTT. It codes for CASTGGRGTEAFF.

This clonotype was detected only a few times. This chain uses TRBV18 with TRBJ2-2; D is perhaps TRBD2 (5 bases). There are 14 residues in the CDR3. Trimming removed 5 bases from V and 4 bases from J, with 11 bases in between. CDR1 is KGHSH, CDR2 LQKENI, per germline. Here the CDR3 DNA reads TGTGCCAGCTCAGAGGGAAGTTCCACCGGGGAGCTGTTTTTT. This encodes CASSEGSSTGELFF.

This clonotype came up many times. CDR3 in DNA: TGTGCCACCAGCCCGAACAGCCCCTACGGCTCCTACAATGAGCAGTTCTTC. Amino acid sequence: CATSPNSPYGSYNEQFF. This chain joins TRBV15 and TRBJ2-1, with D uncertain. Germline assignment: CDR1 LNHNV and CDR2 YYDKDF (reference sequence). Trimming pared 5 bases from V and 0 bases from J, leaving 17 bases between. CDR3 length: 17 residues.

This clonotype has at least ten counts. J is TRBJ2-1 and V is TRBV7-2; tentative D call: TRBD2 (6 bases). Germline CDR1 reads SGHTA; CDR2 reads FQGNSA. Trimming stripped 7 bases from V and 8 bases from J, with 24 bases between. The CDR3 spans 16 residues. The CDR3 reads CASNKPGVQERYEQFF. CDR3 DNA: TGTGCCAGCAACAAGCCGGGGGTTCAGGAGCGGTATGAGCAGTTCTTC.

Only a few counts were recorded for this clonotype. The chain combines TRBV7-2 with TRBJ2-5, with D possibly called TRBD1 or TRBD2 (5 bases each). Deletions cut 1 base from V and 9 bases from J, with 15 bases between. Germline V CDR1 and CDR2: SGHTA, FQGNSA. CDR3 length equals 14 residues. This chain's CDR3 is CASSLVGPVQAQYF. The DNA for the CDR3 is TGTGCCAGCAGCTTAGTGGGACCCGTTCAGGCCCAGTACTTC.

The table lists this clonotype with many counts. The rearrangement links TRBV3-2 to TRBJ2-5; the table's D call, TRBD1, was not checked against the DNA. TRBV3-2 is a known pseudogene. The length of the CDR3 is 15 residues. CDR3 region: CASSQGGQHKETQYF. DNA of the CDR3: TGTGCCAGCAGCCAAGGGGGACAACACAAAGAGACCCAGTACTTC.

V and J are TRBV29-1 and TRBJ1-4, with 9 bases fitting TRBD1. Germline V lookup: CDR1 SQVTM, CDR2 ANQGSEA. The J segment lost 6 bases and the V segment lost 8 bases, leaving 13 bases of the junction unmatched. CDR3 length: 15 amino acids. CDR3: CSIKSLRTGDEKLFF. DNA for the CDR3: TGCAGCATCAAGAGTTTGCGGACAGGGGATGAAAAACTGTTTTTT.

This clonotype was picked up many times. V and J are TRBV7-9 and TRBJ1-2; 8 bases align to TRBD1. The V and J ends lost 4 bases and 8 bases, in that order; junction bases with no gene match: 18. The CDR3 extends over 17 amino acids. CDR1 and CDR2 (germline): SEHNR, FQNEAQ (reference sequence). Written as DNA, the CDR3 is TGTGCCAGCAGCTCTGGAAGAGACAGGGGTTCTATCCGGGGCTACACCTTC. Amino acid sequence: CASSSGRDRGSIRGYTF.

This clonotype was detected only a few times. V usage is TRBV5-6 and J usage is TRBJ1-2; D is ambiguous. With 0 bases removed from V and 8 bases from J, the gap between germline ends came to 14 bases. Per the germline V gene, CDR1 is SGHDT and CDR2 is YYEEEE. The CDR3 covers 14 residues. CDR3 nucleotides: TGTGCCAGCAGCTTGGATGCGGTTTCGCGGGGCTACACCTTC. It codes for CASSLDAVSRGYTF.

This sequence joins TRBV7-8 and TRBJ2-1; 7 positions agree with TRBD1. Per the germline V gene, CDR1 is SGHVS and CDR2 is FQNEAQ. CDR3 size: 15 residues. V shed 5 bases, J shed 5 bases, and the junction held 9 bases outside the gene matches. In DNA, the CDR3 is TGTGCCAGCAGCCTGGGACAGACGATCGACAATGAGCAGTTCTTC. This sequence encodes CASSLGQTIDNEQFF.

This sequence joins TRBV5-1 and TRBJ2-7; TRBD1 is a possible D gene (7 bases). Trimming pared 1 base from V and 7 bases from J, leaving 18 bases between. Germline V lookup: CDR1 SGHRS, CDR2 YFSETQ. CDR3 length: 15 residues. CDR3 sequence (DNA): TGCGCCAGCAGCTTGAATCAGGCAGGGGGGTCTGAGCAGTACTTC. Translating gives CASSLNQAGGSEQYF.

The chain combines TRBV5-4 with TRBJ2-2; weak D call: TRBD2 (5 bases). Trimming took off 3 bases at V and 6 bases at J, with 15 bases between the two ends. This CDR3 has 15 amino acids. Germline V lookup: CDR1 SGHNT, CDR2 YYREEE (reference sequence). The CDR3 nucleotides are TGTGCCAGCAGCTCTGTTCGGACTGGATCCGGGGAGCTGTTTTTT. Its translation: CASSSVRTGSGELFF.

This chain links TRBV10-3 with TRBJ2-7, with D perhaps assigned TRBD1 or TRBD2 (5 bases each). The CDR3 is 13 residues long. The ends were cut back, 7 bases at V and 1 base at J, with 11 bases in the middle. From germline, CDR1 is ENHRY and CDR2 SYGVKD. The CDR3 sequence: CAIMGVVSYEQYF. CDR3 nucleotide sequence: TGTGCCATCATGGGGGTTGTGTCCTACGAGCAGTACTTC.

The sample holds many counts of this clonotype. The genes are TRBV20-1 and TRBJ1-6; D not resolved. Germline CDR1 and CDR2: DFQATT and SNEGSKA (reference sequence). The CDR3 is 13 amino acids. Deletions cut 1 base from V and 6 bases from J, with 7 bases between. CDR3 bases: TGCAGTGCTAGAGCACAGACTAATTCACCCCTCCACTTT. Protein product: CSARAQTNSPLHF.

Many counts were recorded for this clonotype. CDR3 sequence reads: CASGGRGDPSTDTQYF. In DNA, the CDR3 is TGTGCCAGCGGGGGGCGCGGGGATCCTAGCACAGATACGCAGTATTTT. The chain is built from TRBV6-6 and TRBJ2-3; either TRBD1 or TRBD2 may fit D (6 bases each). Germline V gene sequence: CDR1 MNHNY, CDR2 SVGAGI (reference sequence). Trimming removed 8 bases from V and 0 bases from J, with 18 bases in between. The CDR3 runs to 16 residues.

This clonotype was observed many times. The CDR3 protein is CASSEVRNIQYF. The CDR3, as DNA: TGTGCCAGCAGTGAAGTTAGGAACATTCAGTACTTC. The rearrangement uses TRBV6-1 and TRBJ2-4; D not resolved. Trimming stripped 1 base from V and 7 bases from J, with 5 bases between. This CDR3 is built from 12 residues. Germline loops: CDR1 MNHNS, CDR2 SASEGT.

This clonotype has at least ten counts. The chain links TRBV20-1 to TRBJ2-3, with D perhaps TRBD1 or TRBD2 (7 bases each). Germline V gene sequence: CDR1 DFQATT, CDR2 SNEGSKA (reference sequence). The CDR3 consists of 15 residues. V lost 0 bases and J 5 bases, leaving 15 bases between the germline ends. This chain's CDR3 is CSAREPQGGQDTQYF. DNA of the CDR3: TGCAGTGCTAGAGAGCCGCAGGGGGGGCAAGATACGCAGTATTTT.